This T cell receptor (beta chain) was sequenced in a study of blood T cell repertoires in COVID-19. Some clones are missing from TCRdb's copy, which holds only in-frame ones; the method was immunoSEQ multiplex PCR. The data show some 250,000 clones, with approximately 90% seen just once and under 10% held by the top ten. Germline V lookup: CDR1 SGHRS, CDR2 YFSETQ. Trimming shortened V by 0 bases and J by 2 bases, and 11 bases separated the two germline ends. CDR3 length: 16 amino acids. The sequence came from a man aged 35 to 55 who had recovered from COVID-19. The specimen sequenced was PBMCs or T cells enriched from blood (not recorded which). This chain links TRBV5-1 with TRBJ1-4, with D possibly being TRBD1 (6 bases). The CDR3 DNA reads TGCGCCAGCAGCTTGGCGATACAGGGTACTAATGAAAAACTGTTTTTT. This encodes CASSLAIQGTNEKLFF. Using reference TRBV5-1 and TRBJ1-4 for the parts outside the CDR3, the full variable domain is KAGVTQTPRYLIKTRGQQVTLSCSPISGHRSVSWYQQTPGQGLQFLFEYFSETQRNKGNFPGRFSGRQFSNSRSEMNVSTLELGDSALYLCASSLAIQGTNEKLFFGSGTQLSVL.